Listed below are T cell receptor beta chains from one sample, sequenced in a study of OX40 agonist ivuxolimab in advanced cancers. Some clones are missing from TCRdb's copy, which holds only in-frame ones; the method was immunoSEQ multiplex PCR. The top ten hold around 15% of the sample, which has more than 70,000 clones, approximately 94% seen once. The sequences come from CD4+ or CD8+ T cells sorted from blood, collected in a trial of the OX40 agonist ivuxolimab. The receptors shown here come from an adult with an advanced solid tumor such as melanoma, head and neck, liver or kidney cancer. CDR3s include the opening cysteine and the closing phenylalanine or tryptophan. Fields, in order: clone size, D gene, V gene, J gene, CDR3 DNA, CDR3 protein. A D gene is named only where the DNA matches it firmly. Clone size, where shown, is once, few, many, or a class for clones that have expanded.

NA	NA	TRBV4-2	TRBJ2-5	TGTGCCAGCAGCCAAGCGGGAGTCAGAAAGACCCAGTACTTC	CASSQAGVRKTQYF
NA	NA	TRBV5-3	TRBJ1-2	TGTGCCAGAAGCTTGGGACCACACATTCTATATGGCTACACCTTC	CARSLGPHILYGYTF
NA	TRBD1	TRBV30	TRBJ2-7	TGTGCCTGGAGTCAAGGACAGGCCTACGAGCAGTACTTC	CAWSQGQAYEQYF
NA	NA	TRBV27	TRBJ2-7	TGTGCCAGCAGTATAACCGGGACGGACCAGGTGGGCCAGTACTTC	CASSITGTDQVGQYF
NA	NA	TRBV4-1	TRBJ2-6	TGCGCCAGCAGCCAAGGGGTGGGGGGCCCAGGGGCCAACGTCCTGACTTTC	CASSQGVGGPGANVLTF
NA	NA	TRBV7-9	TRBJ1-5	TGTGCCAGCAGCTTAATACAGAGCAATCAGCCCCAGCATTTT	CASSLIQSNQPQHF
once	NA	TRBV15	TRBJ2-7	TGTGCCACCAGCAGAGATTGGCAGGCTTCGTACGAGCAGTACTTC	CATSRDWQASYEQYF
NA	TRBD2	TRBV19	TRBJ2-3	TGTGCCAGTTTGGGGACTAGCGGTACAGATACGCAGTATTTT	CASLGTSGTDTQYF
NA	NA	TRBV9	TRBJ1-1	TGTGCCAGCAGCCCACCACAGAGGTCCGTCGTTGACACTGAAGCTTTCTTT	CASSPPQRSVVDTEAFF
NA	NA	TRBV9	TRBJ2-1	TGTGCCAGCAGCCACCGGGAGGGGACAGGAAATGAGCAGTTCTTC	CASSHREGTGNEQFF
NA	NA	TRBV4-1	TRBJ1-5	TGCGCCAGCAGCCAAGTAAATCCAGGGACTAGCAATCAGCCCCAGCATTTT	CASSQVNPGTSNQPQHF
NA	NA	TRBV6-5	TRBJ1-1	TGTGCCAGCAGTTATCGGGGGATTGGCACTGAAGCTTTCTTT	CASSYRGIGTEAFF